This T cell receptor (beta chain) was documented in a study of blood T cell repertoires in COVID-19. Study in general: Sites across the United States, Italy and Spain contributed samples from acute and convalescent COVID-19. PBMCs, B-cell-depleted T cells, or T cells were the source of the cDNA or gDNA that made up the material.

As originally analysed: Nucleated cell number was recorded as an estimate derived from reference gene primer amplification. Sequencing used immunoSEQ multiplex PCR; TCRdb keeps in-frame clones, though not all of them. V, J and clone size were drawn from that table, and D and trimming were deduced from the DNA. In the table there are roughly 150,000 clones, roughly 90% of which are singletons. CDR3 size: 14 residues. Germline V lookup: CDR1 SGHTA, CDR2 FQGNSA. V was cut by 0 bases and J by 2 bases, with 8 bases left in between. This chain uses TRBV7-2 with TRBJ2-7; no clear D gene. Source material: peripheral blood. The receptor comes from a man aged 55 to 70 with active or convalescent COVID-19. The CDR3 bases are TGTGCCAGCAGCTTAGCGCGCGAAGCCTACGAGCAGTACTTC. Its translation: CASSLAREAYEQYF.